These 16 T cell receptor beta chains were all obtained from the same sample, sequenced in a study of shared clonotypes between healthy human individuals. Naive-designated CD8 cells lacked CD45RO, were positively enriched for CCR7, and omitted terminally differentiated effector memory CD45RA+ cells. TCRdb keeps only in-frame clones here, not all; method: immunoSEQ multiplex PCR. The data hold 500,000 to 700,000 clones, with around 95% observed a single time. Sequenced input: naive CD8+ T cells sorted from blood. The receptors come from a woman aged 25 to 39 in good health.

This clone has only one observation. The V and J genes are TRBV5-4 and TRBJ2-5, with 7 bases lining up with TRBD1. CDR3 length: 13 residues. Germline CDR1 and CDR2: SGHNT and YYREEE (reference sequence). V gave up 7 bases and J gave up 1 base; unmatched junction bases: 4. CDR3 coding DNA: TGTGCCAGCGGACAGGAGGCCCAAGAGACCCAGTACTTC. Translated, it gives CASGQEAQETQYF.

The chain links TRBV5-1 to TRBJ1-1; D unclear. Trimming took 2 bases from V and 6 from J, leaving 14 bases between them. Germline V gene sequence: CDR1 SGHRS, CDR2 YFSETQ. This CDR3 is 14 amino acids long. The CDR3, as DNA: TGCGCCAGCAGCTTCCGCGTGGCCAGCGCTGAAGCTTTCTTT. This sequence encodes CASSFRVASAEAFF. Variable domain in full (rest from reference TRBV5-1 and TRBJ1-1): KAGVTQTPRYLIKTRGQQVTLSCSPISGHRSVSWYQQTPGQGLQFLFEYFSETQRNKGNFPGRFSGRQFSNSRSEMNVSTLELGDSALYLCASSFRVASAEAFFGQGTRLTVV.

The rearrangement uses TRBV2 and TRBJ2-6; D remains ambiguous. In germline, CDR1 is SNHLY, CDR2 FYNNEI. Trimming stripped 8 bases from V and 0 bases from J, with 11 bases between. CDR3 length: 15 amino acids. The CDR3 DNA is TGTGCCAGCCGGCTCGTTTTCTCTGGGGCCAACGTCCTGACTTTC. It translates to CASRLVFSGANVLTF. Full variable domain (missing parts from reference TRBV2 and TRBJ2-6): EPEVTQTPSHQVTQMGQEVILRCVPISNHLYFYWYRQILGQKVEFLVSFYNNEISEKSEIFDDQFSVERPDGSNFTLKIRSTKLEDSAMYFCASRLVFSGANVLTFGAGSRLTVL.

This clone showed up just once. This chain joins TRBV11-2 and TRBJ2-7, with D possibly TRBD2 on 6 matching bases. V lost 0 bases to trimming and J lost 4 bases, with 19 bases between them. CDR1 is SGHAT, CDR2 FQNNGV, per germline. The CDR3 sequence is 17 residues long. The CDR3 reads CASSLDVEGRRKYEQYF. DNA for the CDR3: TGTGCCAGCAGCTTAGATGTGGAGGGAAGGAGAAAGTACGAGCAGTACTTC.

V usage is TRBV6-5 and J usage is TRBJ2-7, with D possibly matching TRBD2 (6 bases). V was trimmed by 6 bases and J by 0 bases, leaving 18 bases between them. In germline, CDR1 is MNHEY, CDR2 SVGAGI. CDR3 length equals 16 residues. The CDR3 sequence: CASRYKTRDSSYEQYF. The CDR3 DNA reads TGTGCCAGCAGATACAAAACTAGGGACTCCTCCTACGAGCAGTACTTC.

The rearrangement joins TRBV4-1 to TRBJ2-1; 7 bases agree with TRBD2. The germline V gene has CDR1 MGHRA and CDR2 YSYEKL. The CDR3 runs to 17 residues. The junction had 10 bases not matched to a gene; V was cut back by 0 bases and J by 5 bases. The DNA for the CDR3 is TGCGCCAGCAGCCAAGACCCGTCCAGCGGGGAGGACAATGAGCAGTTCTTC. It encodes CASSQDPSSGEDNEQFF.

As concerns this clone: This sample also contains other DNA sequences that code for the same CDR3. The rearrangement joins TRBV6-5 to TRBJ2-1, with D unclear. V was clipped by 5 bases and J by 7 bases, with 9 bases between them. This CDR3 comprises 12 residues. Per the germline V gene, CDR1 is MNHEY and CDR2 is SVGAGI. The CDR3 spells CASSLSGNEQFF. CDR3 DNA sequence: TGTGCCAGCAGTCTATCCGGGAATGAGCAGTTCTTC.

The J gene is TRBJ2-1, the V gene TRBV5-1, with no clear D. The V gene's germline CDR1 is SGHRS and CDR2 YFSETQ. The CDR3 loop spans 13 amino acids. V was shortened by 1 base and J by 5 bases, with 7 bases between the two germline ends. The DNA of the CDR3 is TGCGCCAGCAGCTTGTCTGCAAACAATGAGCAGTTCTTC. Translation: CASSLSANNEQFF.

The chain is built from TRBV7-6 and TRBJ2-7; no reliable D call. Trimming cost V 0 bases and J 1 base, with 10 bases left between them. The CDR3 sequence is 15 residues long. Germline V gene lookup returns CDR1 SGHVS and CDR2 FNYEAQ. For the CDR3, the DNA is TGTGCCAGCAGCTTAGCGACTGGAACATCCTACGAGCAGTACTTC. Its protein product is CASSLATGTSYEQYF. Complete variable domain (other parts from reference TRBV7-6 and TRBJ2-7): GAGVSQSPRYKVTKRGQDVALRCDPISGHVSLYWYRQALGQGPEFLTYFNYEAQQDKSGLPNDRFSAERPEGSISTLTIQRTEQRDSAMYRCASSLATGTSYEQYFGPGTRLTVT.

The rearrangement joins TRBV19 to TRBJ1-1, with unresolved D. Germline assignment: CDR1 LNHDA and CDR2 SQIVND (reference sequence). Trimming removed 5 bases at V and 4 bases at J, with 14 bases between. The length of the CDR3 is 14 residues. The CDR3 reads CASSDPGYGTEAFF. Written as DNA, the CDR3 is TGTGCCAGTAGTGATCCAGGATACGGCACTGAAGCTTTCTTT.

This chain links TRBV5-6 with TRBJ2-3; TRBD2 is a possible D gene (6 bases). The CDR3 extends over 15 amino acids. Germline CDR1 SGHDT, CDR2 YYEEEE. The V and J ends lost 2 bases and 1 base respectively, with 11 bases between them. The DNA of the CDR3 is TGTGCCAGCAGCTTTATAAGGGAGGGCACAGATACGCAGTATTTT. Its translation: CASSFIREGTDTQYF.

The rearrangement links TRBV6-5 to TRBJ2-7, with a possible D match to TRBD2 (7 bases). V gave up 2 bases and J gave up 1 base, with 9 bases separating them. Germline V gives CDR1 MNHEY, CDR2 SVGAGI. This CDR3 has 14 amino acids. The CDR3 here is CASSYGGASYEQYF. CDR3 DNA sequence: TGTGCCAGCAGTTACGGGGGGGCATCCTACGAGCAGTACTTC.

V usage is TRBV11-2 and J usage is TRBJ2-1; possible D gene TRBD2, 5 bases. This CDR3 contains 11 residues. Trimming removed 3 bases from V and 9 bases from J, with 6 bases in between. The germline V gene has CDR1 SGHAT and CDR2 FQNNGV. The CDR3 nucleotides are TGTGCCAGCAGCTTCGGAGGTGAGCAGTTCTTC. This translates into CASSFGGEQFF. The full variable domain, rest sourced from reference TRBV11-2 and TRBJ2-1, is EAGVAQSPRYKIIEKRQSVAFWCNPISGHATLYWYQQILGQGPKLLIQFQNNGVVDDSQLPKDRFSAERLKGVDSTLKIQPAKLEDSAVYLCASSFGGEQFFGPGTRLTVL.

V gene TRBV19 combines with J gene TRBJ2-1; TRBD2 matches 10 bases. CDR1 and CDR2 (germline): LNHDA, SQIVND (reference sequence). The CDR3 spans 17 residues. The junction had 16 bases not matched to a gene; V was cut back by 6 bases and J by 8 bases. CDR3 nucleotides: TGTGCCAGTAGGACTGGGACTAGCGTCCTTCCGATGGATGAGCAGTTCTTC. This codes for CASRTGTSVLPMDEQFF.

The rearrangement links TRBV27 to TRBJ2-7; D gene unclear. CDR1 is MNHEY and CDR2 is SMNVEV in the germline V gene (reference sequence). V dropped 6 bases and J dropped 3 bases, with 12 bases sitting between them. The CDR3 spans 13 residues. The CDR3 is CASSQYANYEQYF. The CDR3 DNA reads TGTGCCAGCAGCCAGTATGCGAACTACGAGCAGTACTTC.

Here the CDR3 DNA reads TGTGCCAGCACCTTTACGGATTCTTCCTACGAGCAGTACTTC. Protein product: CASTFTDSSYEQYF. V is TRBV5-6 and J is TRBJ2-5; D uncertain. TRBJ2-7 explains the end of the DNA better; the J call may be wrong. Germline V gene data show CDR1 as SGHDT and CDR2 as YYEEEE. This CDR3 contains 14 residues.